The next 14 T cell receptor beta chains were all read from a single sample in a study of blood T cell repertoires in COVID-19. The method was immunoSEQ multiplex PCR; TCRdb's version includes in-frame clones alone and lacks a portion of them. The sample includes approximately 200,000 clones, 75% to 90% of them seen just once. The sequenced sample was PBMCs or T cells enriched from blood (not recorded which). Receptor source: a woman younger than 45 who had been exposed to COVID-19.

The chain carries TRBV24-1 and TRBJ2-1; D unclear. Per the germline V gene, CDR1 is KGHDR and CDR2 is SFDVKD. V shed 9 bases and J shed 5 bases, with 10 bases lying between them. This CDR3 has 12 residues. CDR3 bases: TGTGCCACCGCAAACTTTCACAATGAGCAGTTCTTC. This sequence encodes CATANFHNEQFF.

This chain's CDR3 is CASSGTNYGYTF. The CDR3 DNA is TGTGCCAGCAGCGGGACTAACTATGGCTACACCTTC. The J gene is TRBJ1-2, the V gene TRBV6-5, with no clear D. Germline CDR1 reads MNHEY; CDR2 reads SVGAGI. This CDR3 is built from 12 residues. V lost 6 bases and J 0 bases, leaving 5 bases between the germline ends.

This chain connects TRBV29-1 to TRBJ2-7, with TRBD1 matching 7 bases. Germline V lookup: CDR1 SQVTM, CDR2 ANQGSEA. V shed 4 bases, J shed 0 bases, and the junction held 0 bases outside the gene matches. The CDR3 contains 12 residues. The CDR3 region is CSVGDSSYEQYF. CDR3 DNA sequence: TGCAGCGTTGGGGACAGCTCCTACGAGCAGTACTTC.

The chain recombines TRBV4-1 with TRBJ2-1; the match to TRBD1 covers 8 bases. The CDR3 spans 16 residues. The germline CDR1 and CDR2 sequences are MGHRA and YSYEKL. The V and J ends lost 4 bases and 4 bases, in that order; junction bases with no gene match: 9. The chain's CDR3 is CASSLDRGLGYNEQFF. CDR3 bases: TGCGCCAGCAGCCTCGACAGGGGTCTCGGGTACAATGAGCAGTTCTTC.

J is TRBJ1-2 and V is TRBV5-1; the match to TRBD1 covers 9 bases. The CDR3 is 14 residues long. The V and J ends lost 4 bases and 5 bases, in that order; junction bases with no gene match: 6. The germline V gene has CDR1 SGHRS and CDR2 YFSETQ. The CDR3 loop reads CASSEGTGTYGYTF. For the CDR3, the DNA is TGCGCCAGCAGCGAAGGGACAGGGACTTATGGCTACACCTTC.

The chain joins TRBV29-1 to TRBJ1-1; the match to TRBD1 covers 10 bases. Unmatched junction bases numbered 8, after V lost 6 bases and J lost 1 base. Germline assignment: CDR1 SQVTM and CDR2 ANQGSEA. The CDR3 runs 15 residues. CDR3 sequence reads: CSVRGTGASNTEAFF. The DNA of the CDR3 is TGCAGCGTCCGCGGGACAGGGGCTTCGAACACTGAAGCTTTCTTT.

The chain carries TRBV6-4 and TRBJ2-1; weak D call: TRBD1 (5 bases). Germline V gives CDR1 MRHNA, CDR2 SNTAGT. The CDR3 runs to 13 residues. Deletions cut 0 bases from V and 6 bases from J, with 6 bases between. CDR3: CASSDSDSNEQFF. The CDR3, as DNA: TGTGCCAGCAGTGACTCCGACAGCAATGAGCAGTTCTTC.

This chain joins TRBV2 and TRBJ1-5; D perhaps matches TRBD1 (5 bases). The V and J ends lost 8 bases and 7 bases respectively, with 12 bases between them. The CDR3 has 12 amino acids. The V gene's germline CDR1 is SNHLY and CDR2 FYNNEI. Written as DNA, the CDR3 is TGTGCCAGCCGGGGGGGTGGACAGCCCCAGCATTTT. This translates into CASRGGGQPQHF.

The chain uses TRBV28 and TRBJ1-6; maybe TRBD1 (5 bases). Germline V gene lookup returns CDR1 MDHEN and CDR2 SYDVKM. The CDR3 runs to 17 residues. V was trimmed by 6 bases and J by 5 bases, leaving 20 bases between them. This CDR3 reads CASSTSSGVGNNSPLHF. CDR3 sequence (DNA): TGTGCCAGCAGCACCTCGTCGGGGGTGGGTAATAATTCACCCCTCCACTTT.

The V call is TRBV6-1, the J call TRBJ1-5; 8 positions agree with TRBD1. Unmatched junction bases numbered 9, after V lost 4 bases and J lost 1 base. CDR3 length: 17 amino acids. CDR1 MNHNS and CDR2 SASEGT come from the germline V gene. The CDR3 loop reads CASSGSGGGRSNQPQHF. As DNA, the CDR3 is TGTGCCAGCAGTGGGTCAGGGGGCGGACGAAGCAATCAGCCCCAGCATTTT.

The J gene is TRBJ1-6, the V gene TRBV7-9; maybe TRBD1 (6 bases). This CDR3 contains 16 residues. Trimming took 5 bases from V and 2 from J, leaving 13 bases between them. Germline CDR1 is SEHNR and CDR2 is FQNEAQ (reference sequence). CDR3 residues: CASSRTAGAYNSPLHF. The CDR3, as DNA: TGTGCCAGCAGCCGGACAGCGGGAGCCTATAATTCACCCCTCCACTTT.

The rearrangement uses TRBV12-3 or TRBV12-4 and TRBJ1-1; possible D gene TRBD1, 6 bases. Trimming removed 6 bases at V and 4 bases at J, with 12 bases between. The length of the CDR3 is 13 residues. CDR3 bases: TGTGCCAGCAGCCTACAGGGTTTCACTGAAGCTTTCTTT. Amino acid sequence: CASSLQGFTEAFF.

The V call is TRBV7-2, the J call TRBJ1-5; D possibly corresponds to TRBD1 (5 bases). Per the germline V gene, CDR1 is SGHTA and CDR2 is FQGNSA. This CDR3 region has 16 residues. Trimming pared 3 bases from V and 3 bases from J, leaving 15 bases between. CDR3 DNA: TGTGCCAGCAGCTTTTTAGCAGGGTCATACAATCAGCCCCAGCATTTT. Amino acid sequence: CASSFLAGSYNQPQHF.

The rearrangement links TRBV3-1 (or the pseudogene TRBV3-2) to TRBJ2-3; 13 bases agree with TRBD2. Germline V gene data show CDR1 as LGHDT and CDR2 as YNNKEL (reference sequence). Unmatched junction bases numbered 8, after V lost 4 bases and J lost 4 bases. The CDR3 extends over 17 amino acids. Here the CDR3 reads CASSLTSGGVRADTQYF. CDR3 bases: TGTGCCAGCAGCCTAACTAGCGGGGGGGTAAGAGCAGATACGCAGTATTTT.